Following are 5 T cell receptor beta chains from one sample sequenced in a study of T-cell memory formation after mild COVID-19 (dated by TCRdb to the early 2020s). Library construction relied on 5' RACE. TCRdb shows the sequencer as Illumina NovaSeq 6000. TCRdb reanalyzed the raw reads on its own, using fastp at Q25 for trimming and MiXCR for clone calling, and kept in-frame beta chains. Rows are combined by CDR3 protein, so each entry shows the most common genes and DNA. Here the sample has some 210,000 distinct CDR3 sequences; around 17% occur a single time. Roughly 2.4% of the sample is taken by the ten largest. The sample comprised PBMCs or a T cell subset sorted from them (not recorded which). The source is an adult woman who had mild COVID-19 (a few samples of this study predate the infection). The sample titles of this study are shuffled in the database, so cell type and time point are left out; the donor was told from shared clones.

This clonotype has just a few counts. The rearrangement joins TRBV19 to TRBJ2-7; 7 bases are shared with TRBD1. The CDR3 consists of 14 residues. CDR1 is LNHDA and CDR2 is SQIVND in the germline V gene (reference sequence). J gave up 2 bases and V 6 bases, and 7 bases lay outside the gene matches. The DNA for the CDR3 is TGTGCCAGTAGGAGTAGGGGGACAGCCTACGAGCAGTACTTC. Its protein product is CASRSRGTAYEQYF.

This clonotype was recorded a few times. The chain couples TRBV3-1 to TRBJ2-3, with a tentative D call TRBD2 (7 bases). Deletions cut 1 base from V and 0 bases from J, with 8 bases between. CDR1 is LGHDT and CDR2 is YNNKEL in the germline V gene (reference sequence). This CDR3 contains 15 residues. The CDR3 bases are TGTGCCAGCAGCCAAGGCGGGGGCAGCACAGATACGCAGTATTTT. Encoded protein: CASSQGGGSTDTQYF.

Ten or more counts support this clonotype. This chain joins TRBV5-1 and TRBJ1-1; the D is unclear. The CDR3 length is 13 residues. The ends were cut back, 0 bases at V and 1 base at J, with 4 bases in the middle. Germline CDR1 is SGHRS and CDR2 is YFSETQ. The CDR3 sequence is CASSLDRNTEAFF. The CDR3 DNA reads TGCGCCAGCAGCTTGGATCGGAACACTGAAGCTTTCTTT.

The chain recombines TRBV6-2 or TRBV6-3 with TRBJ2-5; D may be TRBD2 (6 bases). This CDR3 has 13 amino acids. CDR1 is MNHEY and CDR2 is SVGEGT in the germline V gene. V lost 0 bases, J lost 9 bases, and 11 bases lay in between. The chain's CDR3 is CASSYSRGLAQYF. The CDR3 nucleotides are TGTGCCAGCAGTTACTCGCGGGGTTTGGCCCAGTACTTC.

This clonotype was seen a handful of times. Compared with germline, one end of the junction differs, possibly owing to a read error. J is TRBJ2-1 and V is TRBV7-7; 8 bases align to TRBD2. The germline CDR1 and CDR2 sequences are SSHAT and FNYEAQ (reference sequence). The CDR3 contains 15 residues. The CDR3 DNA reads TGTGCTAGCAGCCTCGGGATAGCGGGGATCAATGAGCAGTTCTTC. It specifies CASSLGIAGINEQFF.